This TCR beta chain was recovered during a study of cytomegalovirus exposure and HLA in healthy donors. This clone was counted between two and nine times. Per the germline V gene, CDR1 is SGHAT and CDR2 is FQNNGV. There are 16 residues in the CDR3. V was clipped by 3 bases and J by 2 bases, with 14 bases between them. 13 Jbeta primers and 60 Vbeta primers were used for the PCR. Generated by immunoSEQ multiplex PCR, the TCRdb table keeps only in-frame clones and is missing some. The sample holds roughly 130,000 clones; approximately 68% are singletons and the top ten take less than 2%. Material: PBMCs. The clonotype originates from a man aged 25 to 40 in good health and CMV-seropositive. The chain employs TRBV11-2 and TRBJ1-5; D might be TRBD1 (6 bases). The CDR3 region is CASSLGASLGNQPQHF. The CDR3 DNA reads TGTGCCAGCAGCTTGGGGGCCAGCTTGGGCAATCAGCCCCAGCATTTT.